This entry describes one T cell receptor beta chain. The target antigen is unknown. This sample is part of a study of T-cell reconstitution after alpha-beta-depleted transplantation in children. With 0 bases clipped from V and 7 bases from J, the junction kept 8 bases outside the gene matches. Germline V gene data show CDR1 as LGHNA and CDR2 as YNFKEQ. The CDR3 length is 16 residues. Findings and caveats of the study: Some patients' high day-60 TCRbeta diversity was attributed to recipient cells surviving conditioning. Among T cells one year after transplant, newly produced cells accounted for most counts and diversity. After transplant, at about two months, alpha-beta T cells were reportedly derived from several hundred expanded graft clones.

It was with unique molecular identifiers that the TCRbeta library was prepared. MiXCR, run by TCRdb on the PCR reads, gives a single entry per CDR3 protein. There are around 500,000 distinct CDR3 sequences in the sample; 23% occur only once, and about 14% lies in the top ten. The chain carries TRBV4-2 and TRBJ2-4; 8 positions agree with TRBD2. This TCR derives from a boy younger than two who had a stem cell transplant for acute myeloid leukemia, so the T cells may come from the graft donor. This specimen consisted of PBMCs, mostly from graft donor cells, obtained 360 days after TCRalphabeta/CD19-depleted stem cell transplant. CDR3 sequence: CASSQDWPGLGNIQYF. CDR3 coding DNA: TGTGCCAGCAGCCAAGATTGGCCGGGACTAGGGAACATTCAGTACTTC.